Each of the 13 T cell receptor beta chains below was sequenced from the same sample in a study of neurological immune-mediated disorders. TCRdb used MiXCR to reprocess the 5' RACE reads, holding one entry per CDR3 protein. There are about 53,000 distinct CDR3 sequences in the sample; roughly 8% occur only once, and over 1.5% lies in the top ten. Stated time point: longitudinal time-point 3. The sequenced sample was PBMCs. These receptors were collected from a woman in her 40s in good health.

This clonotype appeared many times. The rearrangement uses TRBV4-1 and TRBJ1-3; perhaps TRBD1 as D (6 bases). Germline V gene sequence: CDR1 MGHRA, CDR2 YSYEKL. The CDR3 is made up of 15 amino acids. The V and J ends lost 0 bases and 4 bases respectively, with 10 bases between them. In DNA, the CDR3 is TGCGCCAGCAGCCAAGATCGAACAGGGGGAAACACCATATATTTT. It encodes CASSQDRTGGNTIYF.

This clonotype came up many times. V gene TRBV9 combines with J gene TRBJ1-2; 9 nucleotides agree with TRBD1. The CDR3 sequence is 14 residues long. With 4 bases clipped from V and 8 bases from J, the junction kept 9 bases outside the gene matches. Germline V gene sequence: CDR1 SGDLS, CDR2 YYNGEE. The CDR3 loop is CASSIATGGAGYTF. DNA for the CDR3: TGTGCCAGCAGCATCGCCACAGGGGGCGCCGGCTACACCTTC.

This clonotype was recorded many times. The rearrangement links TRBV7-2 to TRBJ2-7; D unclear. Between the trimmed V and J ends, which lost 5 bases and 4 bases, there was a span of 9 bases. The CDR3 length is 12 residues. Germline loops: CDR1 SGHTA, CDR2 FQGNSA. The DNA for the CDR3 is TGTGCCAGCAGCCTCCCTTATTACGAGCAGTACTTC. Protein: CASSLPYYEQYF.

This clonotype was detected many times. The chain carries TRBV19 and TRBJ2-5, with a tentative D call TRBD1 (6 bases). CDR3 length: 12 residues. With 9 bases removed from V and 4 bases from J, the gap between germline ends came to 12 bases. Germline V gene sequence: CDR1 LNHDA, CDR2 SQIVND (reference sequence). The CDR3 is CASRQAGETQYF. CDR3 nucleotide sequence: TGTGCCAGCCGACAGGCAGGAGAGACCCAGTACTTC.

This clonotype appeared many times. The CDR3 nucleotides are TGTGCCAGCAACCGAGACCACAGGGGGCCTGGGGAGCTGTTTTTT. Translated, it gives CASNRDHRGPGELFF. The chain is built from TRBV5-6 and TRBJ2-2; 9 nucleotides match TRBD1. The CDR3 extends over 15 amino acids. Trimming took 6 bases from V and 8 from J; bases not matched to a gene: 11. Germline V gene sequence: CDR1 SGHDT, CDR2 YYEEEE.

In its sample, this clonotype was seen many times. The rearrangement links TRBV20-1 to TRBJ2-1; D not resolved. The germline V gene encodes CDR1 DFQATT and CDR2 SNEGSKA (reference sequence). The CDR3 covers 14 residues. V was trimmed by 5 bases and J by 7 bases, leaving 18 bases between them. The CDR3 region is CSAAGLGMGNEQFF. For the CDR3, the DNA is TGCAGTGCTGCCGGGCTGGGAATGGGTAATGAGCAGTTCTTC.

This clonotype was recorded many times. The chain combines TRBV5-1 with TRBJ1-1; TRBD1 might be the D (5 bases). V was shortened by 4 bases and J by 1 base, with 11 bases between the two germline ends. The CDR3 loop spans 14 amino acids. Germline-derived CDR1 and CDR2 are SGHRS and YFSETQ. CDR3 DNA sequence: TGCGCCAGCAGCCGACAGCCCGAGAACACTGAAGCTTTCTTT. Translating it yields CASSRQPENTEAFF.

This clonotype was seen at least ten times. V usage is TRBV18 and J usage is TRBJ1-1, with D unresolved. Trimming removed 6 bases from V and 3 bases from J, with 11 bases in between. The CDR3 is 13 amino acids. Germline V lookup: CDR1 KGHSH, CDR2 LQKENI. The CDR3, as DNA: TGTGCCAGCTCCGACTCCCGGGACACTGAAGCTTTCTTT. This translates into CASSDSRDTEAFF.

This clonotype has a count of ten or more. The chain combines TRBV20-1 with TRBJ1-6, with 7 positions matching TRBD1. The CDR3 loop spans 13 amino acids. Losses at the gene ends were 6 bases for V and 6 bases for J; bases not matched to a gene: 5. From germline, CDR1 is DFQATT and CDR2 SNEGSKA (reference sequence). The CDR3 here is CSARGTANSPLHF. CDR3 DNA sequence: TGCAGTGCCCGAGGGACAGCTAATTCACCCCTCCACTTT.

This clonotype was seen many times. The chain is built from TRBV10-3 and TRBJ1-4, with a possible D match to TRBD1 (5 bases). V was pared by 5 bases and J by 4 bases, with 14 bases between. The CDR3 runs 15 residues. Germline loops: CDR1 ENHRY, CDR2 SYGVKD. The CDR3 DNA follows: TGTGCCATCAGTTCAACCGGGGGAGTTAATGAAAAACTGTTTTTT. Its protein is CAISSTGGVNEKLFF.

This clonotype was recorded a few times. This chain links TRBV2 with TRBJ2-3; D not resolved. Trimming stripped 6 bases from V and 1 base from J, with 8 bases between. Germline lookup yields CDR1 SNHLY and CDR2 FYNNEI. This CDR3 is 13 amino acids long. Here the CDR3 DNA reads TGTGCCAGCAGACCGGGCCGCACAGATACGCAGTATTTT. The encoded protein is CASRPGRTDTQYF. The full variable domain, with the rest looked up from reference TRBV2 and TRBJ2-3, is EPEVTQTPSHQVTQMGQEVILRCVPISNHLYFYWYRQILGQKVEFLVSFYNNEISEKSEIFDDQFSVERPDGSNFTLKIRSTKLEDSAMYFCASRPGRTDTQYFGPGTRLTVL.

This clonotype appeared many times. The genes are TRBV10-3 and TRBJ2-2; D is ambiguous. The V gene lost 0 bases and the J gene lost 0 bases, with 5 bases spanning the gap. This CDR3 has 15 amino acids. Germline V lookup: CDR1 ENHRY, CDR2 SYGVKD. The CDR3 nucleotides are TGTGCCATCAGTGAGTCCCTCCCGAACACCGGGGAGCTGTTTTTT. Its translation is CAISESLPNTGELFF.

This clonotype is medium-sized in the sample. The V call is TRBV6-2 or TRBV6-3, the J call TRBJ2-5; 8 bases map to TRBD2. The CDR3 spans 14 residues. The germline V gene has CDR1 MNHEY and CDR2 SVGEGT. V lost 7 bases and J lost 4; bases outside the gene matches: 8. The CDR3: CASIAGTGTETQYF. In nucleotides, the CDR3 is TGTGCCAGCATAGCGGGGACGGGTACAGAGACCCAGTACTTC.